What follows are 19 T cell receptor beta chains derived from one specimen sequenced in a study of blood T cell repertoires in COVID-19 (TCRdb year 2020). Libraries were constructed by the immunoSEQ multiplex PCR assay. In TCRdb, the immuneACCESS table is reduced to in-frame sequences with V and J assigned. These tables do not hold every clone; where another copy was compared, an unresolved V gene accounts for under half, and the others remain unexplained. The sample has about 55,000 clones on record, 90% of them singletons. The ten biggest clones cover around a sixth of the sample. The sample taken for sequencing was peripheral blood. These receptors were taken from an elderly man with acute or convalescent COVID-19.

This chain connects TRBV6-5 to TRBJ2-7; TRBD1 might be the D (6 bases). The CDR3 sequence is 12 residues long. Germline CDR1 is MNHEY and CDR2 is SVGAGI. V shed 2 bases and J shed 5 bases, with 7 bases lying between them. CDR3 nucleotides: TGTGCCAGCAGTTACAACAGGGACGAGCAGTACTTC. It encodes CASSYNRDEQYF.

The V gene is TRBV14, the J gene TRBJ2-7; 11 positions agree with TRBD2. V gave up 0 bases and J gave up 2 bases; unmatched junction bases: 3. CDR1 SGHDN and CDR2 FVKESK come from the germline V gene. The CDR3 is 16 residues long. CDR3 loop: CASSQDLSGGAYEQYF. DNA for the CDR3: TGTGCCAGCAGCCAAGATCTTAGCGGGGGGGCCTACGAGCAGTACTTC.

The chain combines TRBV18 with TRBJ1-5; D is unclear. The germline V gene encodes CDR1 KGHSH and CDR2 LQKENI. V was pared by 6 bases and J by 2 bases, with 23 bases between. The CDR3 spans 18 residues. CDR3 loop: CASSEAALGEGGNQPQHF. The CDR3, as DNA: TGTGCCAGCTCCGAGGCCGCCTTAGGAGAGGGCGGCAATCAGCCCCAGCATTTT.

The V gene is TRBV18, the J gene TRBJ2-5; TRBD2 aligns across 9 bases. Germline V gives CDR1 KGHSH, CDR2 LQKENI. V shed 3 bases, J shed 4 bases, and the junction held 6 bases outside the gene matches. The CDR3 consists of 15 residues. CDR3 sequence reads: CASSPAGGRAETQYF. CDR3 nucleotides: TGTGCCAGCTCACCGGCGGGGGGGCGCGCAGAGACCCAGTACTTC.

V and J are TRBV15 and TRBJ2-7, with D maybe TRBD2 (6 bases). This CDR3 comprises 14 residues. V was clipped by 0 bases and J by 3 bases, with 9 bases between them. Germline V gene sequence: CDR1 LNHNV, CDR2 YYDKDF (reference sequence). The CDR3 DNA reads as TGTGCCACCAGCAGAGAACAGGAGGGCTACGAGCAGTACTTC. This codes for CATSREQEGYEQYF. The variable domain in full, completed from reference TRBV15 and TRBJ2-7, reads DAMVIQNPRYQVTQFGKPVTLSCSQTLNHNVMYWYQQKSSQAPKLLFHYYDKDFNNEADTPDNFQSRRPNTSFCFLDIRSPGLGDTAMYLCATSREQEGYEQYFGPGTRLTVT.

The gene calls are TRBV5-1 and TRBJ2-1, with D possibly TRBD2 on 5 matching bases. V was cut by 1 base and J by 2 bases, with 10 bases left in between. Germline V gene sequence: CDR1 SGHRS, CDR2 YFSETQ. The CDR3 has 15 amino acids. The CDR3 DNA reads TGCGCCAGCAGCTTGAATCCGGGGACCTACAATGAGCAGTTCTTC. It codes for CASSLNPGTYNEQFF.

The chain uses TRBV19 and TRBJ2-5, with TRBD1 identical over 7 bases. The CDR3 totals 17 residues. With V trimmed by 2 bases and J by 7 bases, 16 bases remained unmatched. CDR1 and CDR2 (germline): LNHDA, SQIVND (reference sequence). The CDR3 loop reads CASSIRRDREPNPTQYF. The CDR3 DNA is TGTGCCAGTAGTATAAGGAGAGACAGGGAGCCGAATCCGACCCAGTACTTC.

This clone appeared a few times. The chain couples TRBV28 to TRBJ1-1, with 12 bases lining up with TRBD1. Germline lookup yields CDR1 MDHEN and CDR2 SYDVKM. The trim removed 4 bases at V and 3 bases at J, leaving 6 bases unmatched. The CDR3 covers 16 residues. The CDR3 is CASSYPGQGADTEAFF. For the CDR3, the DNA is TGTGCCAGCAGTTACCCGGGACAGGGGGCCGACACTGAAGCTTTCTTT.

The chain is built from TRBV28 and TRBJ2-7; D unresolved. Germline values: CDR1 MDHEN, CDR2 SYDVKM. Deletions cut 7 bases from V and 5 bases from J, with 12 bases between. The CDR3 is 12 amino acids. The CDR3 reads CASNNGIHEQYF. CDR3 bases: TGTGCCAGCAATAATGGCATACACGAGCAGTACTTC.

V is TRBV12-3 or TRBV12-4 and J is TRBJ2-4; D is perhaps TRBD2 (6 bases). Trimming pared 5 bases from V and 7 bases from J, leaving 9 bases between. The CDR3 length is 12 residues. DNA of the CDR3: TGTGCCAGCAGTCAGAGCGGGAACATTCAGTACTTC. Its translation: CASSQSGNIQYF.

In DNA form, the CDR3 reads TGTGCCAGCTCACCCACCCCGGGACAGGGCCTGGGTGGCTACACCTTC. This translates into CASSPTPGQGLGGYTF. The chain has TRBV18 and TRBJ1-2, with TRBD1 matching over 9 bases. The CDR3 is made up of 16 amino acids. Germline CDR1 and CDR2: KGHSH and LQKENI. V was clipped by 3 bases and J by 7 bases; unmatched bases: 12.

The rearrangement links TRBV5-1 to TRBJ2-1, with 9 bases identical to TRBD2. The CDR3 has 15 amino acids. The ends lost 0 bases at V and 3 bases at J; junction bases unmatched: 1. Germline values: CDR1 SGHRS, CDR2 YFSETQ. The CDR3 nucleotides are TGCGCCAGCAGCTTGGCTAGCGGGGTCTACAATGAGCAGTTCTTC. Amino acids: CASSLASGVYNEQFF.

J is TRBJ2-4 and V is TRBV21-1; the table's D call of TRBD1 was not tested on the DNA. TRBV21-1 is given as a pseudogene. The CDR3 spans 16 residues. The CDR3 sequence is CASSFSPGTPKNIQYF. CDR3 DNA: TGTGCCAGCAGCTTTTCACCCGGGACACCCAAAAACATTCAGTACTTC.

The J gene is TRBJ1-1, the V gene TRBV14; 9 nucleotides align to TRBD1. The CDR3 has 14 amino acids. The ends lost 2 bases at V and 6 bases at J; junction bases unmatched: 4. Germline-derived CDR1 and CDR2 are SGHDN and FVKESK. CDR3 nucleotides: TGTGCCAGCAGCCAATGGGACAGGGTAGCTGAAGCTTTCTTT. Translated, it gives CASSQWDRVAEAFF.

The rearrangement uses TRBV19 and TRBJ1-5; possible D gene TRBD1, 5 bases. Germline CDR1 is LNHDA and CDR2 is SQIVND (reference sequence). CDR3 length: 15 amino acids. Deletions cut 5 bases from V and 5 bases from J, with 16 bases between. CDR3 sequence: CASSGGPGGYQPQHF. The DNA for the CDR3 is TGTGCCAGTAGTGGTGGTCCCGGGGGGTATCAGCCCCAGCATTTT.

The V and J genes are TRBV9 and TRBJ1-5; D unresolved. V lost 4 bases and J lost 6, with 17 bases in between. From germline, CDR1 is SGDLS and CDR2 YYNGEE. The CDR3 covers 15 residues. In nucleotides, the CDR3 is TGTGCCAGCAGCCCTAGTGGGGAGGGAAGTCAGCCCCAGCATTTT. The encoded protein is CASSPSGEGSQPQHF. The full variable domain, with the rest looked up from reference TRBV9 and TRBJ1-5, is DSGVTQTPKHLITATGQRVTLRCSPRSGDLSVYWYQQSLDQGLQFLIQYYNGEERAKGNILERFSAQQFPDLHSELNLSSLELGDSALYFCASSPSGEGSQPQHFGDGTRLSIL.

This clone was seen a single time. The DNA of the CDR3 is TGTGCCACCAGCAGAGGCCGCAGGGCGAACACCGGGGAGCTGTTTTTT. It yields the protein CATSRGRRANTGELFF. The genes are TRBV15 and TRBJ2-2; D is possibly TRBD1 (5 bases). The CDR3 sequence is 16 residues long. CDR1 is LNHNV, CDR2 YYDKDF, per germline (reference sequence). With 1 base removed from V and 0 bases from J, the gap between germline ends came to 9 bases.

CDR3 bases: TGTGCCAGCAGCACCTCACCGGGACAGGCGATTGAAAAACTGTTTTTT. Translation gives CASSTSPGQAIEKLFF. This chain links TRBV5-4 with TRBJ1-4; 8 positions match TRBD1. Trimming cost V 4 bases and J 7 bases; bases outside gene matches: 12. CDR3 length: 16 amino acids. The germline V gene has CDR1 SGHNT and CDR2 YYREEE (reference sequence).

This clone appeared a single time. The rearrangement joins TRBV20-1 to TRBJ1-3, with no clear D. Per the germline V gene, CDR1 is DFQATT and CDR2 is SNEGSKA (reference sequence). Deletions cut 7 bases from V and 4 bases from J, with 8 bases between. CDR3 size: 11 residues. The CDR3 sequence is CSGPLGNTIYF. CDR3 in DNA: TGCAGTGGGCCTCTGGGAAACACCATATATTTT.